This entry lists 13 T cell receptor beta chains sequenced from one sample in a study of blood T cell repertoires in COVID-19 (dated by TCRdb to 2019 to 2021). Library generation was performed with the immunoSEQ multiplex PCR assay. The clones in this table, taken by TCRdb from immuneACCESS, are in-frame only. Not every clone is retained; where verified, under half of the shortfall comes from an unresolved V gene, and the cause of the rest is unknown. Recorded for this sample are about 140,000 clones; around 80% of them occurred a single time. Roughly 3.6% of the sample is taken by the ten largest. The sequencing sample was made of peripheral blood. These receptors came from a man between 60 and 75 years old with acute or convalescent COVID-19.

This chain uses TRBV11-3 with TRBJ2-3; 13 nucleotides line up with TRBD2. J lost 4 bases, V lost 3 bases, and 4 bases had no gene match. CDR3 size: 16 residues. Germline V gives CDR1 SGHNT, CDR2 YENEEA. CDR3 loop: CASSFGLAGEADTQYF. In DNA, the CDR3 is TGTGCCAGCAGCTTCGGACTAGCGGGAGAGGCAGATACGCAGTATTTT. Looking up the rest from reference TRBV11-3 and TRBJ2-3 gives the full variable domain: EAGVVQSPRYKIIEKKQPVAFWCNPISGHNTLYWYLQNLGQGPELLIRYENEEAVDDSQLPKDRFSAERLKGVDSTLKIQPAELGDSAVYLCASSFGLAGEADTQYFGPGTRLTVL.

The J gene is TRBJ1-3, the V gene TRBV19; D gene unclear. In germline, CDR1 is LNHDA, CDR2 SQIVND (reference sequence). There are 15 residues in the CDR3. V was pared by 9 bases and J by 0 bases, with 15 bases between. CDR3 bases: TGTGCCAGCCGATGGGGAGTTACCTCTGGAAACACCATATATTTT. Translation gives CASRWGVTSGNTIYF.

J is TRBJ1-1 and V is TRBV6-5; D is ambiguous. The CDR3 has 13 residues. Trimming pared 9 bases from V and 0 bases from J, leaving 11 bases between. In germline, CDR1 is MNHEY, CDR2 SVGAGI. CDR3 in amino acids: CASSVRMNTEAFF. As DNA, the CDR3 is TGTGCCAGTTCTGTCAGAATGAACACTGAAGCTTTCTTT.

V is TRBV9 and J is TRBJ2-1; D is perhaps TRBD2 (5 bases). Germline V gene data show CDR1 as SGDLS and CDR2 as YYNGEE. The V end was cut by 0 bases, the J end by 6 bases, with 10 bases between. This CDR3 region has 14 residues. CDR3 loop: CASSVAGIVNEQFF. As DNA, the CDR3 is TGTGCCAGCAGCGTAGCGGGAATAGTCAATGAGCAGTTCTTC.

The rearrangement links TRBV7-2 to TRBJ2-7; TRBD2 agrees at 8 bases. Germline V gene data show CDR1 as SGHTA and CDR2 as FQGNSA. CDR3 size: 14 residues. The J segment lost 5 bases and the V segment lost 5 bases, leaving 8 bases of the junction unmatched. The CDR3 reads CASSREVTSDEQYF. The CDR3 DNA follows: TGTGCCAGCAGCCGCGAGGTGACTAGCGACGAGCAGTACTTC.

The chain links TRBV19 to TRBJ1-2, with 7 positions matching TRBD1. After removal of 9 bases from V and 4 bases from J, the junction contained 11 bases not matched to a gene. Germline values: CDR1 LNHDA, CDR2 SQIVND (reference sequence). This CDR3 has 14 amino acids. The CDR3 nucleotides read TGTGCCAGCCGCGCGACAGGGTCGGGCTATGGCTACACCTTC. Translated, it gives CASRATGSGYGYTF.

The chain carries TRBV7-2 and TRBJ1-2; 7 positions agree with TRBD1. CDR3 size: 13 residues. Per germline, CDR1 SGHTA and CDR2 FQGNSA. Trimming took 0 bases from V and 13 from J; bases not matched to a gene: 8. Written as DNA, the CDR3 is TGTGCCAGCAGCTTAGCCGACAGGGAGGCGGGCACCTTC. Residues: CASSLADREAGTF.

In DNA, the CDR3 is TGTGCCAGCAGCATTTCTAGCGGTACCTACGAGCAGTACTTC. Protein: CASSISSGTYEQYF. The V gene is TRBV7-2, the J gene TRBJ2-7, with 7 bases lining up with TRBD2. This CDR3 is built from 14 residues. Germline V CDR1 and CDR2: SGHTA, FQGNSA. The junction had 6 bases not matched to a gene; V was cut back by 5 bases and J by 2 bases.

CDR3 sequence: CASKPSGLVAFSSYNSPLHF. The CDR3 DNA sequence: TGTGCCAGCAAACCTAGTGGGTTGGTGGCGTTCAGCTCCTATAATTCACCCCTCCACTTT. V gene TRBV21-1 combines with J gene TRBJ1-6. TRBV21-1 is a listed pseudogene. CDR3 length: 20 amino acids.

The CDR3: CASSQDGRTGHYF. The DNA of the CDR3 is TGCGCCAGCAGCCAAGATGGGAGGACAGGGCACTACTTC. This sequence joins TRBV4-3 and TRBJ2-5, with 8 bases aligning to TRBD1. CDR1 and CDR2 (germline): LGHNA, YSLEER. J lost 14 bases, V lost 0 bases, and 8 bases had no gene match. The CDR3 is 13 amino acids.

The chain combines TRBV6-5 with TRBJ1-5, with a tentative D call TRBD1 (6 bases). Germline V gene data show CDR1 as MNHEY and CDR2 as SVGAGI. V lost 7 bases and J 2 bases, leaving 12 bases between the germline ends. CDR3 size: 14 residues. In DNA form, the CDR3 reads TGTGCCAGCATTTCTCCAGGGGGCAATCAGCCCCAGCATTTT. This codes for CASISPGGNQPQHF.

The chain is built from TRBV10-3 and TRBJ1-1, with 11 bases lining up with TRBD1. CDR3 size: 13 residues. V dropped 2 bases and J dropped 11; count of bases not matched to a gene: 4. CDR1 ENHRY and CDR2 SYGVKD come from the germline V gene. In nucleotides, the CDR3 is TGTGCCATCAGTGAGGGGACAGGGGGTTCGGCTTTCTTT. Its translation: CAISEGTGGSAFF.

The chain combines TRBV9 with TRBJ1-4; perhaps TRBD1 as D (6 bases). The V gene's germline CDR1 is SGDLS and CDR2 YYNGEE. Trimming left V 2 bases short and J 6 bases short, with 20 bases between. The CDR3 covers 17 residues. The CDR3 DNA reads TGTGCCAGCAGCGTCGACCTGGCGGGGGGCCTGGATGAAAAACTGTTTTTT. Its translation: CASSVDLAGGLDEKLFF.